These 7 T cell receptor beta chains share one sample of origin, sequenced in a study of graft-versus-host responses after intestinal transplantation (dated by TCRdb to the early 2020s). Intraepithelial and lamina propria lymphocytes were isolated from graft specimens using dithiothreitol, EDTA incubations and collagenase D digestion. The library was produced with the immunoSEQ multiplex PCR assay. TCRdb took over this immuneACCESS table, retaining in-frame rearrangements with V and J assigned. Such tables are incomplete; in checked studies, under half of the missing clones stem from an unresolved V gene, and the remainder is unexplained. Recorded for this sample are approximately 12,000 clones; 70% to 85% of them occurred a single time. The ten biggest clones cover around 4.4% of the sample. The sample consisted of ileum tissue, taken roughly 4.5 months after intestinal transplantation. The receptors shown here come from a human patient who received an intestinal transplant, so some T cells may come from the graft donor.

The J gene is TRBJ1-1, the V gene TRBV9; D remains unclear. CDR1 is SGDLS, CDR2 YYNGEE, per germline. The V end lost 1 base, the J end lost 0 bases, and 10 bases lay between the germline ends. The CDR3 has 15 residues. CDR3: CASSVTGSLNTEAFF. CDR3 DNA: TGTGCCAGCAGCGTAACCGGGAGCCTGAACACTGAAGCTTTCTTT. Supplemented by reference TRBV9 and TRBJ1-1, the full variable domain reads DSGVTQTPKHLITATGQRVTLRCSPRSGDLSVYWYQQSLDQGLQFLIQYYNGEERAKGNILERFSAQQFPDLHSELNLSSLELGDSALYFCASSVTGSLNTEAFFGQGTRLTVV.

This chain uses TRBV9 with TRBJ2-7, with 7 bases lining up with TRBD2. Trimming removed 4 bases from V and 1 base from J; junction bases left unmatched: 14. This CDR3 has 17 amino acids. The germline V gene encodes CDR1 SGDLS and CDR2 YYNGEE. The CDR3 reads CASSPNPSGLVSYEQYF. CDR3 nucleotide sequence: TGTGCCAGCAGCCCCAACCCGTCCGGACTAGTTTCCTACGAGCAGTACTTC.

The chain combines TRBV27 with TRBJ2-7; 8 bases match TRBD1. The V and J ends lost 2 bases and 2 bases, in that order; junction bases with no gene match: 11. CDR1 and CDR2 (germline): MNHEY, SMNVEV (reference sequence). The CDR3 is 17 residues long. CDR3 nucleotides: TGTGCCAGCAGTTTACGAGGCGAGACAGGGGATACCTACGAGCAGTACTTC. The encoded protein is CASSLRGETGDTYEQYF.

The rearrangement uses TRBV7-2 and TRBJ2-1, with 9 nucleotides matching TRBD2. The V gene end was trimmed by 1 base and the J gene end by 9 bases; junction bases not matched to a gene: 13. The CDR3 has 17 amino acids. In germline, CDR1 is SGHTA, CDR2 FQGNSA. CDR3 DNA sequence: TGTGCCAGCAGCTTAGGAGGGACGGGACTAGCAGAGGGTGAGCAGTTCTTC. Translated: CASSLGGTGLAEGEQFF.

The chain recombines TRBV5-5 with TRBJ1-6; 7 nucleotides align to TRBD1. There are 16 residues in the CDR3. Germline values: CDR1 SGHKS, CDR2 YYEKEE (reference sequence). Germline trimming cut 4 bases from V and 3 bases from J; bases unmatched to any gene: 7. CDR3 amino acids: CASSPQGPLYNSPLHF. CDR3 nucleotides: TGTGCCAGCAGCCCACAGGGGCCCCTCTATAATTCACCCCTCCACTTT.

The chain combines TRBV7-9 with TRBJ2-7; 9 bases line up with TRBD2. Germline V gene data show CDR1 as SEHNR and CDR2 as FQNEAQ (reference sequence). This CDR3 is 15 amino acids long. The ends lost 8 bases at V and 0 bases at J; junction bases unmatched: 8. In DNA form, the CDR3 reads TGTGCCAGCTTGGCTAGCGGGGTCAGCTCCTACGAGCAGTACTTC. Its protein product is CASLASGVSSYEQYF.

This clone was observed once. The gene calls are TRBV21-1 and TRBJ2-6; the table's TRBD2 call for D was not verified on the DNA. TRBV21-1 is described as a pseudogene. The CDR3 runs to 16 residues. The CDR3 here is CASSKDGAVGANVLTF. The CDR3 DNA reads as TGTGCCAGCAGCAAAGATGGAGCGGTAGGGGCCAACGTCCTGACTTTC.